This T cell receptor beta chain originates from a study of beta chain features in type 1 diabetes. About the research overall: Age, gender and cell yields were alike across patients and healthy donors. Study-level findings and limits: TCRB CDR3 length was moderately but significantly reduced in all four CD4+ subsets of Type 1 diabetes patients. Using cDNA template may skew counts toward highly expressing activated cells.

Germline CDR1 reads LGHNA; CDR2 reads YSLEER. CDR3 length: 18 amino acids. Trimming cost V 3 bases and J 0 bases; bases outside gene matches: 9. cDNA synthesis used the whole RNA isolate, giving expressed TCRB sequences. Generated by immunoSEQ multiplex PCR, the TCRdb table keeps only in-frame clones and is missing some. This sample has some 52,000 clones, with roughly 40% found just once. This clone was recorded a few times. The antigen is undetermined. Based on CD45RO/CCR7/CD25/CD127/CD95/CD27, CD4+ regulatory, stem cell-like memory, naive and central memory cells were sorted. This receptor was taken from a man under 40 with type 1 diabetes. The gene calls are TRBV4-3 and TRBJ2-3, with 10 bases that match TRBD2. Sequencing input: Tregs from blood. The CDR3 here is CASSQAFGLAASTDTQYF. The CDR3 DNA follows: TGCGCCAGCAGCCAGGCATTCGGACTAGCGGCAAGCACAGATACGCAGTATTTT.